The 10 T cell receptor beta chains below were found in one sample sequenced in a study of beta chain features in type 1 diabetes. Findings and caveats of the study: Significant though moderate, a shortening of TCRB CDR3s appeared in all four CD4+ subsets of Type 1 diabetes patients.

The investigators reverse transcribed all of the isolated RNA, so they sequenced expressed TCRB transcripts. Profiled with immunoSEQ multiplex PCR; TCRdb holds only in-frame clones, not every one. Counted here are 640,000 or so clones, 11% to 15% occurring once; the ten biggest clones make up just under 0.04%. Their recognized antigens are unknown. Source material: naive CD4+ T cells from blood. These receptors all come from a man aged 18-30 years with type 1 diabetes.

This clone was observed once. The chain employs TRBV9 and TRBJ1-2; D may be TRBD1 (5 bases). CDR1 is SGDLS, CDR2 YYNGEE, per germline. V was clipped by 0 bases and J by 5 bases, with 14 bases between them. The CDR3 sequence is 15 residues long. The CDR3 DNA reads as TGTGCCAGCAGCGTAGGAGGCAGGGAGGGGTATGGCTACACCTTC. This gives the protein CASSVGGREGYGYTF.

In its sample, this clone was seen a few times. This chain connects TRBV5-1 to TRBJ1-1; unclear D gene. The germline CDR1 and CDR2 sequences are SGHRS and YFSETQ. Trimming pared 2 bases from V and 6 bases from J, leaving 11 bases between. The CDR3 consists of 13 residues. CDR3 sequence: CASSFNTVSEAFF. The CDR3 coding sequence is TGCGCCAGCAGCTTTAACACGGTTTCTGAAGCTTTCTTT.

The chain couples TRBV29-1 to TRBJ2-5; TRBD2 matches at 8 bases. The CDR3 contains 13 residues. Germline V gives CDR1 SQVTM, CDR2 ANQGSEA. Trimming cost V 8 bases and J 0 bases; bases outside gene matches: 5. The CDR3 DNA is TGCAGCCTTGCGGGGGGTCACCAAGAGACCCAGTACTTC. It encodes CSLAGGHQETQYF.

The CDR3 spells CASSQTDFQYF. The DNA for the CDR3 is TGTGCCAGCAGCCAGACAGATTTTCAGTACTTC. The chain is built from TRBV2 and TRBJ2-5; maybe TRBD1 (5 bases). This CDR3 is built from 11 residues. Germline assignment: CDR1 SNHLY and CDR2 FYNNEI. V lost 6 bases and J 11 bases, leaving 13 bases between the germline ends.

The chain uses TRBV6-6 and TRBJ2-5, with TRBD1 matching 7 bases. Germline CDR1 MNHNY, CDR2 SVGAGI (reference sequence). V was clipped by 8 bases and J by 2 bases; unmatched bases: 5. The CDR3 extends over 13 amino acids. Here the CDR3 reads CASFNRGQETQYF. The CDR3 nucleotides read TGTGCCAGCTTTAACAGGGGTCAAGAGACCCAGTACTTC.

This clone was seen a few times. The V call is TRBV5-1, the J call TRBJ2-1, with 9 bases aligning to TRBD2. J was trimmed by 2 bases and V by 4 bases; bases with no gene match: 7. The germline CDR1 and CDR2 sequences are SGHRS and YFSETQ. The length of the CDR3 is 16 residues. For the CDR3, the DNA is TGCGCCAGCAGCGTAGTAGCGGGAGTGGCCTACAATGAGCAGTTCTTC. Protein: CASSVVAGVAYNEQFF.

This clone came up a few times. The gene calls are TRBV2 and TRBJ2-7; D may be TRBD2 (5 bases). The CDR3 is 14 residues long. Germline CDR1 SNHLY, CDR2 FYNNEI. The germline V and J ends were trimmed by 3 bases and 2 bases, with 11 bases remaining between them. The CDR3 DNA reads TGTGCCAGCAGTGATAGGACTCGACCCTACGAGCAGTACTTC. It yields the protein CASSDRTRPYEQYF.

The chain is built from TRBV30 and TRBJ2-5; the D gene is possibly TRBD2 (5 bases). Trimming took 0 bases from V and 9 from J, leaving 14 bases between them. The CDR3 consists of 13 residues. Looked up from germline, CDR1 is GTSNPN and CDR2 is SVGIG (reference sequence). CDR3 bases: TGTGCCTGGAGTGTCTTGAGGGAACTGGCCCAGTACTTC. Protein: CAWSVLRELAQYF.

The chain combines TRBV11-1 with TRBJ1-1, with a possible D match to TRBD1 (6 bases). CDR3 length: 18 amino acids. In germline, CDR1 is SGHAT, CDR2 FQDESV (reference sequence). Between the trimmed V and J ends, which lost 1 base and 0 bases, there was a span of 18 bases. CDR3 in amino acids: CASSLEVRGMPMNTEAFF. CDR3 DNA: TGTGCCAGCAGCTTAGAGGTCAGGGGCATGCCCATGAACACTGAAGCTTTCTTT.

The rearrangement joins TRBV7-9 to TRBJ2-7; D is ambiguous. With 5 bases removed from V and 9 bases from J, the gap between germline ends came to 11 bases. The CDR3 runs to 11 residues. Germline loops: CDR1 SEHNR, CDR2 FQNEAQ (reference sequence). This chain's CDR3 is CASSVGFGQYF. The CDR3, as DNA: TGTGCCAGCAGCGTGGGATTCGGGCAGTACTTC.